This TCR beta chain stems from a study of T cell repertoires in cytomegalovirus infection. TCRdb called the reads again in MiXCR, with one record for every CDR3 protein. The table lists 480,000 or so distinct CDR3 sequences, 11% of them singletons. Germline lookup yields CDR1 SEHNR and CDR2 FQNEAQ (reference sequence). The CDR3 runs to 12 residues. Trimming shortened V by 1 base and J by 11 bases, and 11 bases separated the two germline ends. At least ten counts were recorded for this clonotype. This receptor was taken from a human donor in good health (CMV status not recorded). Some clones in this sample may be carry-over from other donors' samples. This chain joins TRBV7-9 and TRBJ1-2; D is undetermined. The sequencing input was PBMCs. CDR3 sequence (DNA): TGTGCCAGCAGCTTAGACGGGCGTGGTTACACCTTC. This gives the protein CASSLDGRGYTF.